The 25 T cell receptor beta chains presented below share a single source sample, sequenced in a study of early stage breast cancer tumors. Data came from immunoSEQ multiplex PCR; TCRdb stores just in-frame clones and leaves some out. The sample has roughly 49,000 clones, over 75% seen once. Sequencing was carried out using blood. These receptors originate from a person in their 40s with breast cancer.

This clone was recorded once. The CDR3: CASSGSSGVGTDTQYF. In nucleotides, the CDR3 is TGTGCCAGCAGTGGATCTAGCGGAGTAGGCACAGATACGCAGTATTTT. The chain couples TRBV6-1 to TRBJ2-3; 7 bases align to TRBD2. The V segment lost 4 bases and the J segment 1 base; nucleotides outside the gene matches: 8. The CDR3 contains 16 residues. CDR1 and CDR2 from the germline V gene are MNHNS and SASEGT.

This clone showed up just a few times. This chain connects TRBV11-3 to TRBJ1-1, with a tentative D call TRBD1 (5 bases). The CDR3 sequence is 12 residues long. The germline V and J ends were trimmed by 7 bases and 5 bases, with 11 bases remaining between them. Germline-derived CDR1 and CDR2 are SGHNT and YENEEA. The CDR3 DNA reads TGTGCCAGCACCCCGAAGGGGACTGAAGCTTTCTTT. Translated: CASTPKGTEAFF.

The gene calls are TRBV4-1 and TRBJ2-5, with 7 positions matching TRBD1. This CDR3 spans 17 amino acids. Germline V gives CDR1 MGHRA, CDR2 YSYEKL. Trimming at V came to 0 bases and at J to 5 bases, leaving 12 bases not matched to a gene. The CDR3 spells CASSQDLGRGKRETQYF. The CDR3 nucleotides read TGCGCCAGCAGCCAAGATTTGGGCAGGGGGAAGCGGGAGACCCAGTACTTC.

There are a few counts of this clone. This sequence joins TRBV2 and TRBJ2-7, with D possibly TRBD1 on 5 matching bases. V was trimmed by 5 bases and J by 7 bases, leaving 18 bases between them. The germline gives CDR1 SNHLY, CDR2 FYNNEI. This CDR3 has 14 amino acids. The CDR3, as DNA: TGTGCCAGCAGTTTACAGGCCGGTGTGGGAGAGCAGTACTTC. This encodes CASSLQAGVGEQYF.

This clone was found once. The chain is built from TRBV5-4 and TRBJ2-7, with a tentative D call TRBD1 (6 bases). Germline CDR1 SGHNT, CDR2 YYREEE (reference sequence). Trimming stripped 4 bases from V and 4 bases from J, with 12 bases between. This CDR3 has 13 residues. The CDR3 nucleotides are TGTGCCAGCAGCACGGACAGATCATACGAGCAGTACTTC. Translating it yields CASSTDRSYEQYF. The whole variable domain, remainder taken from reference TRBV5-4 and TRBJ2-7, is ETGVTQSPTHLIKTRGQQVTLRCSSQSGHNTVSWYQQALGQGPQFIFQYYREEENGRGNFPPRFSGLQFPNYSSELNVNALELDDSALYLCASSTDRSYEQYFGPGTRLTVT.

V usage is TRBV7-9 and J usage is TRBJ2-7, with D perhaps matching TRBD2 (8 bases). Germline V lookup: CDR1 SEHNR, CDR2 FQNEAQ (reference sequence). The CDR3 is 18 residues long. The V gene lost 3 bases and the J gene lost 4 bases, with 25 bases spanning the gap. CDR3 residues: CASSLNSGGGTVPYEQYF. In DNA form, the CDR3 reads TGTGCCAGCAGCTTGAATTCGGGAGGGGGGACAGTACCTTACGAGCAGTACTTC.

The V and J genes are TRBV5-1 and TRBJ2-5; 14 positions agree with TRBD2. The CDR3 runs to 16 residues. The V segment lost 9 bases and the J segment 4 bases; nucleotides outside the gene matches: 11. The germline V gene encodes CDR1 SGHRS and CDR2 YFSETQ. CDR3 DNA: TGCGCCACCAAAACGGGACTAGCGGGAGTCGGAGAGACCCAGTACTTC. Its protein product is CATKTGLAGVGETQYF.

V is TRBV2 and J is TRBJ2-7, with 8 bases identical to TRBD2. Per the germline V gene, CDR1 is SNHLY and CDR2 is FYNNEI. The CDR3 loop spans 14 amino acids. With V trimmed by 2 bases and J by 1 base, 1 base remained unmatched. The CDR3 bases are TGTGCCAGCAGTGAACGGGAGGGATCCTACGAGCAGTACTTC. This gives the protein CASSEREGSYEQYF.

The genes are TRBV19 and TRBJ2-2; TRBD2 aligns across 9 bases. Germline V gene data show CDR1 as LNHDA and CDR2 as SQIVND (reference sequence). There are 14 residues in the CDR3. The V gene end was trimmed by 7 bases and the J gene end by 3 bases; junction bases not matched to a gene: 3. Here the CDR3 reads CASITSGHTGELFF. In DNA, the CDR3 is TGTGCCAGTATAACTAGCGGGCACACCGGGGAGCTGTTTTTT.

This CDR3 reads CASSLTNTGELFF. The CDR3 DNA is TGCGCCAGCAGCTTGACTAACACCGGGGAGCTGTTTTTT. The rearrangement joins TRBV5-1 to TRBJ2-2; D gene unclear. CDR1 is SGHRS, CDR2 YFSETQ, per germline. The CDR3 runs to 13 residues. Trimming pared 1 base from V and 2 bases from J, leaving 3 bases between.

The gene calls are TRBV6-1 and TRBJ2-3; D remains ambiguous. This CDR3 spans 14 amino acids. Deletions cut 2 bases from V and 2 bases from J, with 8 bases between. Germline V gene data show CDR1 as MNHNS and CDR2 as SASEGT. Here the CDR3 reads CASSEMVSTDTQYF. Here the CDR3 DNA reads TGTGCCAGCAGTGAAATGGTGTCCACAGATACGCAGTATTTT.

The chain uses TRBV21-1 and TRBJ2-1; the table gives TRBD2 as D, unverified against the DNA. TRBV21-1 is described as a pseudogene. The CDR3 runs to 15 residues. Here the CDR3 DNA reads TGTGCCAGCAGTTCGGGACTAGGCTCCTACAATGAGCAGTTCTTC. Translating it yields CASSSGLGSYNEQFF.

V is TRBV6-1 and J is TRBJ1-2; D ambiguous. The CDR3 runs 14 residues. V was trimmed by 7 bases and J by 5 bases, leaving 17 bases between them. Germline loops: CDR1 MNHNS, CDR2 SASEGT. For the CDR3, the DNA is TGTGCCAGCATTGGCCAGGCCGCGACTTATGGCTACACCTTC. The encoded protein is CASIGQAATYGYTF.

V gene TRBV7-2 combines with J gene TRBJ1-1; D might be TRBD1 (6 bases). This CDR3 is 16 amino acids long. Germline lookup yields CDR1 SGHTA and CDR2 FQGNSA. V was trimmed by 0 bases and J by 4 bases, leaving 15 bases between them. The CDR3 sequence: CASSLASQGPITEAFF. The DNA for the CDR3 is TGTGCCAGCAGCTTAGCGTCGCAGGGGCCCATCACTGAAGCTTTCTTT.

V usage is TRBV4-1 and J usage is TRBJ2-7; 9 nucleotides agree with TRBD1. Germline V gene sequence: CDR1 MGHRA, CDR2 YSYEKL. The CDR3 is 17 residues long. V was clipped by 2 bases and J by 0 bases; unmatched bases: 8. The CDR3 region is CASSQQPLTGGSYEQYF. CDR3 coding DNA: TGCGCCAGCAGCCAACAACCGTTGACAGGGGGCTCCTACGAGCAGTACTTC.

V gene TRBV18 combines with J gene TRBJ2-7; tentatively, D is TRBD1 (5 bases). CDR1 is KGHSH, CDR2 LQKENI, per germline. The CDR3 loop spans 15 amino acids. The V and J ends lost 5 bases and 0 bases respectively, with 14 bases between them. The CDR3 region is CASSSRRASSYEQYF. The CDR3 DNA reads as TGTGCCAGCTCATCCCGCAGGGCGAGCTCCTACGAGCAGTACTTC.

The rearrangement joins TRBV30 to TRBJ2-3, with D tentatively TRBD2 (7 bases). V was pared by 5 bases and J by 6 bases, with 15 bases between. Germline-derived CDR1 and CDR2 are GTSNPN and SVGIG (reference sequence). The CDR3 length is 13 residues. This CDR3 reads CAWVTKGGDTQYF. CDR3 coding DNA: TGTGCCTGGGTTACTAAGGGGGGGGATACGCAGTATTTT.

This chain joins TRBV30 and TRBJ2-7; TRBD2 might be the D (6 bases). Germline assignment: CDR1 GTSNPN and CDR2 SVGIG (reference sequence). The V and J ends lost 7 bases and 3 bases respectively, with 10 bases between them. The CDR3 runs 11 residues. The CDR3 sequence is CASAGSYEQYF. The CDR3 coding sequence is TGTGCCTCCGCGGGGAGCTACGAGCAGTACTTC. The full variable domain, completed using reference TRBV30 and TRBJ2-7, is SQTIHQWPATLVQPVGSPLSLECTVEGTSNPNLYWYRQAAGRGLQLLFYSVGIGQISSEVPQNLSASRPQDRQFILSSKKLLLSDSGFYLCASAGSYEQYFGPGTRLTVT.

This sequence joins TRBV7-9 and TRBJ2-7; possible D gene TRBD1, 6 bases. The CDR3 is 13 residues long. Trimming removed 3 bases at V and 3 bases at J, with 9 bases between. Germline loops: CDR1 SEHNR, CDR2 FQNEAQ (reference sequence). The CDR3: CASSFQDSYEQYF. The CDR3 DNA sequence: TGTGCCAGCAGCTTCCAGGACAGCTACGAGCAGTACTTC. The complete variable domain, with remaining parts taken from reference TRBV7-9 and TRBJ2-7, reads DTGVSQNPRHKITKRGQNVTFRCDPISEHNRLYWYRQTLGQGPEFLTYFQNEAQLEKSRLLSDRFSAERPKGSFSTLEIQRTEQGDSAMYLCASSFQDSYEQYFGPGTRLTVT.

This clone was observed a few times. The rearrangement uses TRBV7-9 and TRBJ2-1; D might be TRBD1 (7 bases). V lost 5 bases and J 8 bases, leaving 28 bases between the germline ends. Germline V gives CDR1 SEHNR, CDR2 FQNEAQ (reference sequence). This CDR3 region has 18 residues. In DNA form, the CDR3 reads TGTGCCAGCAGCCCGTCTTACCCGACGGACGCCAGGGGGGATGAGCAGTTCTTC. It is translated as CASSPSYPTDARGDEQFF.

V and J are TRBV7-3 and TRBJ2-3, with a possible D match to TRBD2 (5 bases). Germline V gene sequence: CDR1 SGHTA, CDR2 FQGTGA. Trimming pared 5 bases from V and 1 base from J, leaving 10 bases between. This CDR3 is 14 amino acids long. The CDR3 sequence: CASSLSGGTDTQYF. CDR3 in DNA: TGTGCCAGCAGCCTATCCGGGGGCACAGATACGCAGTATTTT.

This chain joins TRBV7-2 and TRBJ2-7; D remains ambiguous. Trimming took 4 bases from V and 2 from J, leaving 9 bases between them. CDR3 size: 13 residues. Germline V gene lookup returns CDR1 SGHTA and CDR2 FQGNSA. CDR3 loop: CASSSSYTYEQYF. In DNA, the CDR3 is TGTGCCAGCAGCTCCTCTTACACCTACGAGCAGTACTTC. Full variable domain (outside the CDR3, taken from reference TRBV7-2 and TRBJ2-7): GAGVSQSPSNKVTEKGKDVELRCDPISGHTALYWYRQSLGQGLEFLIYFQGNSAPDKSGLPSDRFSAERTGGSVSTLTIQRTQQEDSAVYLCASSSSYTYEQYFGPGTRLTVT.

As to this clone: This sample includes further DNA sequences coding for the same CDR3. This chain links TRBV5-1 with TRBJ1-1; no firm D call. The length of the CDR3 is 15 residues. Germline assignment: CDR1 SGHRS and CDR2 YFSETQ. Trimming pared 0 bases from V and 0 bases from J, leaving 9 bases between. The CDR3, as DNA: TGCGCCAGCAGCTTGGTTGGGAGTCTGAACACTGAAGCTTTCTTT. Protein sequence: CASSLVGSLNTEAFF.

The chain joins TRBV11-2 to TRBJ2-1, with D possibly being TRBD2 (6 bases). This CDR3 comprises 13 residues. V lost 5 bases and J 4 bases, leaving 9 bases between the germline ends. Germline V gene data show CDR1 as SGHAT and CDR2 as FQNNGV. The CDR3 DNA follows: TGTGCCAGCAGCCCAGGGACTTACAATGAGCAGTTCTTC. It codes for CASSPGTYNEQFF. The variable domain in full, with the rest retrieved from reference TRBV11-2 and TRBJ2-1, is EAGVAQSPRYKIIEKRQSVAFWCNPISGHATLYWYQQILGQGPKLLIQFQNNGVVDDSQLPKDRFSAERLKGVDSTLKIQPAKLEDSAVYLCASSPGTYNEQFFGPGTRLTVL.

This clone appeared a single time. The chain is built from TRBV4-2 and TRBJ2-2, with 8 nucleotides matching TRBD2. The CDR3 runs 16 residues. J was trimmed by 5 bases and V by 1 base; bases with no gene match: 6. Germline V gene lookup returns CDR1 LGHNA and CDR2 YNFKEQ. The CDR3 nucleotides are TGTGCCAGCAGCCAAGTCGCCGGGACTAGTACCGGGGAGCTGTTTTTT. This sequence encodes CASSQVAGTSTGELFF.